This T cell receptor (beta chain) was retrieved from a study of graft-versus-host responses after intestinal transplantation. For the study at large: Every transplant recipient was induced with anti-thymocyte globulin, then maintained on tacrolimus and steroids for about 3 years.

For this clone: Its target is not known.

Libraries were prepared by immunoSEQ multiplex PCR; TCRdb keeps only in-frame clonotypes and omits some of them. This table holds tens of thousands of clones, approximately 94% found once. The CDR3 loop spans 15 amino acids. Looked up from germline, CDR1 is MGHRA and CDR2 is YSYEKL. V was shortened by 1 base and J by 3 bases, with 10 bases between the two germline ends. Broader study findings: Association was observed between peak circulating GvH clone levels and early post-transplant HvG declines. Those patients showing graft-donor T cell macrochimerism displayed high graft-versus-host to host-versus-graft clonal ratios in allografts. Recipient marrow held GvH clones, some first seen in ileum or blood.

The sample in question was unstimulated CD4+ T cells sorted from spleen or lymph node cells, obtained before transplant. This chain joins TRBV4-1 and TRBJ1-5, with no clear D. The TCR originated in a human donor who was the organ donor for an intestinal transplant. CDR3 residues: CASSQAGSSNQPQHF. The CDR3 region has the DNA TGCGCCAGCAGCCAAGCGGGCAGCTCCAATCAGCCCCAGCATTTT.